One and the same sample provided the 28 T cell receptor beta chains below, sequenced in a study of T cell responses to AZD1222 COVID-19 vaccine. Data came from immunoSEQ multiplex PCR; TCRdb stores just in-frame clones and leaves some out. The table records some 150,000 clones, over 80% of them present only once. The material was peripheral blood, obtained 28 days after the second AZD1222 dose. The origin of the receptors is an adult who received the AZD1222 COVID-19 vaccine.

V and J are TRBV4-3 and TRBJ1-5; 7 nucleotides agree with TRBD1. The V and J ends lost 0 bases and 6 bases, in that order; junction bases with no gene match: 5. The CDR3 consists of 15 residues. In germline, CDR1 is LGHNA, CDR2 YSLEER. Here the CDR3 DNA reads TGCGCCAGCAGCCAAGAGGTAGGGGGCAGTCAGCCCCAGCATTTT. Translating it yields CASSQEVGGSQPQHF.

V and J are TRBV29-1 and TRBJ1-2, with 8 bases matching TRBD1. V was pared by 6 bases and J by 11 bases, with 8 bases of the junction left unmatched. The germline V gene encodes CDR1 SQVTM and CDR2 ANQGSEA. The CDR3 extends over 11 amino acids. Here the CDR3 reads CSVSGTGPYTF. CDR3 nucleotide sequence: TGCAGCGTCTCCGGGACAGGCCCTTACACCTTC.

The chain couples TRBV3-1 (or the pseudogene TRBV3-2) to TRBJ1-2; D uncertain. The CDR3 has 12 amino acids. Germline assignment: CDR1 LGHDT and CDR2 YNNKEL (reference sequence). V dropped 0 bases and J dropped 3 bases, with 2 bases sitting between them. The DNA of the CDR3 is TGTGCCAGCAGCCAAGATGACTATGGCTACACCTTC. The encoded protein is CASSQDDYGYTF.

The genes are TRBV13 and TRBJ1-5; D perhaps matches TRBD1 (5 bases). The germline V and J ends were trimmed by 5 bases and 0 bases, with 23 bases remaining between them. The CDR3 consists of 19 residues. Per germline, CDR1 PRHDT and CDR2 FYEKMQ (reference sequence). The CDR3 coding sequence is TGTGCCAGCAGCAACCGGTGTTGGGGGGAGGGGTATAGCAATCAGCCCCAGCATTTT. Translated, it gives CASSNRCWGEGYSNQPQHF.

J is TRBJ2-6 and V is TRBV19; D may correspond to TRBD1 or TRBD2 (5 bases each). V gave up 10 bases and J gave up 0 bases, with 19 bases separating them. The CDR3 spans 17 residues. Germline V gene data show CDR1 as LNHDA and CDR2 as SQIVND (reference sequence). The CDR3 nucleotides are TGTGCCACCAGTCGATTCGGGACGGACTCTGGGGCCAACGTCCTGACTTTC. Its translation: CATSRFGTDSGANVLTF.

CDR3 in DNA: TGTGCCAGCAGCCCCCGGGGGACTAGCGGAGGGGGTAATGAGCAGTTCTTC. This translates into CASSPRGTSGGGNEQFF. The chain recombines TRBV7-9 with TRBJ2-1, with TRBD2 matching 11 bases. CDR3 length: 17 amino acids. With V trimmed by 5 bases and J by 7 bases, 13 bases remained unmatched. Germline V gene sequence: CDR1 SEHNR, CDR2 FQNEAQ (reference sequence).

This chain uses TRBV5-1 with TRBJ1-1, with D unresolved. The ends were cut back, 7 bases at V and 5 bases at J, with 15 bases in the middle. CDR1 and CDR2 from the germline V gene are SGHRS and YFSETQ. The CDR3 runs to 13 residues. The CDR3 nucleotides are TGCGCCAGCGGGGTGGATGAGTGGACTGAAGCTTTCTTT. This sequence encodes CASGVDEWTEAFF.

The chain carries TRBV6-4 and TRBJ1-2, with 7 nucleotides matching TRBD1. Germline values: CDR1 MRHNA, CDR2 SNTAGT. The CDR3 contains 14 residues. V dropped 3 bases and J dropped 6; count of bases not matched to a gene: 7. Here the CDR3 reads CASSDGRGRNGYTF. The CDR3 DNA reads as TGTGCCAGCAGTGATGGGAGGGGGCGCAATGGCTACACCTTC.

The genes are TRBV7-9 and TRBJ1-2, with D maybe TRBD1 (5 bases). This CDR3 region has 15 residues. V gave up 4 bases and J gave up 4 bases, with 16 bases separating them. Germline CDR1 reads SEHNR; CDR2 reads FQNEAQ (reference sequence). In DNA, the CDR3 is TGTGCCAGCAGCTCAAGCGACAGAGAACTCTATGGCTACACCTTC. Protein product: CASSSSDRELYGYTF. The full variable domain, completed using reference TRBV7-9 and TRBJ1-2, is DTGVSQNPRHKITKRGQNVTFRCDPISEHNRLYWYRQTLGQGPEFLTYFQNEAQLEKSRLLSDRFSAERPKGSFSTLEIQRTEQGDSAMYLCASSSSDRELYGYTFGSGTRLTVV.

The V and J genes are TRBV11-2 and TRBJ1-6, with D unresolved. This CDR3 has 12 residues. Trimming stripped 8 bases from V and 6 bases from J, with 8 bases between. Germline CDR1 and CDR2: SGHAT and FQNNGV. CDR3 sequence: CASAYLNSPLHF. As DNA, the CDR3 is TGTGCCAGCGCATATCTTAATTCACCCCTCCACTTT.

The chain uses TRBV3-1 (or the pseudogene TRBV3-2) and TRBJ1-2, with 7 nucleotides matching TRBD1. The V gene's germline CDR1 is LGHDT and CDR2 YNNKEL (reference sequence). CDR3 length: 15 amino acids. Germline trimming cut 4 bases from V and 7 bases from J; bases unmatched to any gene: 12. The CDR3 bases are TGTGCCAGCAGCCCAGATGAGGGGGCCCGGGTTGGCTACACCTTC. It encodes CASSPDEGARVGYTF.

The chain couples TRBV29-1 to TRBJ1-4, with a possible D match to TRBD1 (5 bases). CDR1 and CDR2 from the germline V gene are SQVTM and ANQGSEA. This CDR3 region has 12 residues. V lost 5 bases and J 7 bases, leaving 11 bases between the germline ends. In DNA form, the CDR3 reads TGCAGCGTTCGGCGTGGGGGTGAAAAACTGTTTTTT. Amino acid sequence: CSVRRGGEKLFF.

This chain connects TRBV28 to TRBJ1-2; 7 nucleotides match TRBD1. CDR3 length equals 13 residues. V was pared by 2 bases and J by 8 bases, with 5 bases of the junction left unmatched. Germline V gives CDR1 MDHEN, CDR2 SYDVKM. The CDR3 spells CASSLRQGLGYTF. The CDR3 DNA reads as TGTGCCAGCAGTTTAAGACAGGGTTTAGGCTACACCTTC.

This clone has a single count. This rearrangement joins TRBV28 to TRBJ1-2; TRBD1 is a possible D gene (5 bases). V lost 2 bases and J 8 bases, leaving 15 bases between the germline ends. Per germline, CDR1 MDHEN and CDR2 SYDVKM. CDR3 length equals 14 residues. CDR3 protein: CASSLAIGAGGYTF. CDR3 coding DNA: TGTGCCAGCAGTTTAGCGATTGGGGCCGGGGGCTACACCTTC.

This rearrangement joins TRBV10-3 to TRBJ1-3; 7 bases are shared with TRBD1. The CDR3 has 17 amino acids. V lost 3 bases and J lost 4; bases outside the gene matches: 12. Germline CDR1 is ENHRY and CDR2 is SYGVKD. The CDR3 sequence is CAISDPTGRQRGNTIYF. As DNA, the CDR3 is TGTGCCATCAGTGACCCGACAGGGCGGCAAAGGGGAAACACCATATATTTT.

In the case of this clone: Other DNA sequences from this sample encode an identical CDR3 as well. The chain links TRBV24-1 to TRBJ1-2, with D hard to call. CDR1 and CDR2 (germline): KGHDR, SFDVKD. The CDR3 has 13 amino acids. Trimming removed 1 base at V and 8 bases at J, with 10 bases between. CDR3 DNA sequence: TGTGCCACCAGTGATTTAAAGGGTGGGGGCTACACCTTC. Its translation: CATSDLKGGGYTF.

The chain is built from TRBV28 and TRBJ1-1; 8 nucleotides agree with TRBD1. Germline V gene lookup returns CDR1 MDHEN and CDR2 SYDVKM. This CDR3 has 15 residues. J gave up 0 bases and V 5 bases, and 5 bases lay outside the gene matches. This CDR3 reads CASSPLDRVNTEAFF. CDR3 bases: TGTGCCAGCAGTCCCCTGGACAGGGTGAACACTGAAGCTTTCTTT.

The CDR3 coding sequence is TGTGCCAGCAGCTTTTCTGGGGCCAACGTCCTGACTTTC. This codes for CASSFSGANVLTF. The chain employs TRBV7-2 and TRBJ2-6; D remains unclear. The CDR3 totals 13 residues. V was clipped by 3 bases and J by 1 base, with 1 base between them. Germline CDR1 and CDR2: SGHTA and FQGNSA.

This chain links TRBV19 with TRBJ1-6, with D possibly matching TRBD1 (5 bases). This CDR3 contains 14 residues. V shed 1 base and J shed 7 bases, with 8 bases lying between them. CDR1 is LNHDA, CDR2 SQIVND, per germline (reference sequence). The CDR3 DNA reads as TGTGCCAGTAGTATAGTGGGACTCAATTCACCCCTCCACTTT. Its translation is CASSIVGLNSPLHF. Together with reference TRBV19 and TRBJ1-6, the CDR3 gives the full variable domain: DGGITQSPKYLFRKEGQNVTLSCEQNLNHDAMYWYRQDPGQGLRLIYYSQIVNDFQKGDIAEGYSVSREKKESFPLTVTSAQKNPTAFYLCASSIVGLNSPLHFGNGTRLTVT.

J is TRBJ2-1 and V is TRBV7-7; D may be TRBD1 (6 bases). The CDR3 consists of 12 residues. Germline CDR1 SSHAT, CDR2 FNYEAQ (reference sequence). V was pared by 0 bases and J by 9 bases, with 6 bases between. In DNA form, the CDR3 reads TGTGCCAGCAGCTTAGCAGGGGGTGAGCAGTTCTTC. As protein: CASSLAGGEQFF.

The chain combines TRBV6-2 or TRBV6-3 with TRBJ1-1; D call uncertain. The CDR3 runs 14 residues. The V and J ends lost 2 bases and 0 bases respectively, with 7 bases between them. Germline CDR1 is MNHEY and CDR2 is SVGEGT. The CDR3, as DNA: TGTGCCAGCAGTTACCCTACAGTGAACACTGAAGCTTTCTTT. This sequence encodes CASSYPTVNTEAFF.

The CDR3, as DNA: TGTGCCAGCAGCCGTACCGGGACATCGAACACCGGGGAGCTGTTTTTT. Translating gives CASSRTGTSNTGELFF. V usage is TRBV7-9 and J usage is TRBJ2-2; D is possibly TRBD1 (6 bases). Germline CDR1 SEHNR, CDR2 FQNEAQ (reference sequence). V was pared by 5 bases and J by 0 bases, with 13 bases between. The CDR3 covers 16 residues.

This chain links TRBV5-1 with TRBJ2-1; no clear D gene. CDR3 length: 14 amino acids. The germline CDR1 and CDR2 sequences are SGHRS and YFSETQ. The V and J ends lost 0 bases and 2 bases respectively, with 6 bases between them. Written as DNA, the CDR3 is TGCGCCAGCAGCTTGGGTATTGCCTACAATGAGCAGTTCTTC. Translating it yields CASSLGIAYNEQFF.

The chain has TRBV7-2 and TRBJ1-6; weak D call: TRBD1 (5 bases). This CDR3 region has 15 residues. V dropped 5 bases and J dropped 6 bases, with 14 bases sitting between them. Germline lookup yields CDR1 SGHTA and CDR2 FQGNSA. CDR3 sequence reads: CASSPGLPPNSPLHF. Here the CDR3 DNA reads TGTGCCAGCAGCCCGGGACTCCCCCCTAATTCACCCCTCCACTTT.

CDR3 sequence (DNA): TGTGCCAGCACCGGACAGGGGAGAGGCTACACCTTC. Its protein is CASTGQGRGYTF. The rearrangement joins TRBV2 to TRBJ1-2; 9 nucleotides align to TRBD1. CDR1 is SNHLY, CDR2 FYNNEI, per germline. The CDR3 sequence is 12 residues long. J was trimmed by 8 bases and V by 7 bases; bases with no gene match: 5.

This rearrangement joins TRBV19 to TRBJ2-1; no reliable D call. The CDR3 runs 13 residues. V dropped 7 bases and J dropped 9 bases, with 16 bases sitting between them. The germline V gene has CDR1 LNHDA and CDR2 SQIVND (reference sequence). As DNA, the CDR3 is TGTGCCAGTACGGCGCTGGTACCGGGTGAGCAGTTCTTC. It is translated as CASTALVPGEQFF.

As concerns this clone: The junction shows a germline mismatch at one end, possibly a read error. The chain is built from TRBV13 and TRBJ2-7; 9 positions match TRBD2. Germline values: CDR1 PRHDT, CDR2 FYEKMQ (reference sequence). The CDR3 covers 13 residues. The chain's CDR3 is CASSSSIAGDSNF. CDR3 DNA: TGTGCCAGCAGCTCATCGATAGCGGGAGACAGTAACTTC.

In its sample, this clone was seen once. V usage is TRBV30 and J usage is TRBJ1-2; 8 bases map to TRBD1. Germline V gene sequence: CDR1 GTSNPN, CDR2 SVGIG (reference sequence). CDR3 length equals 14 residues. After removal of 4 bases from V and 4 bases from J, the junction contained 8 bases not matched to a gene. CDR3 sequence (DNA): TGTGCCTGGACATGGGGCAGGGGGCCCTATGGCTACACCTTC. Translated, it gives CAWTWGRGPYGYTF.